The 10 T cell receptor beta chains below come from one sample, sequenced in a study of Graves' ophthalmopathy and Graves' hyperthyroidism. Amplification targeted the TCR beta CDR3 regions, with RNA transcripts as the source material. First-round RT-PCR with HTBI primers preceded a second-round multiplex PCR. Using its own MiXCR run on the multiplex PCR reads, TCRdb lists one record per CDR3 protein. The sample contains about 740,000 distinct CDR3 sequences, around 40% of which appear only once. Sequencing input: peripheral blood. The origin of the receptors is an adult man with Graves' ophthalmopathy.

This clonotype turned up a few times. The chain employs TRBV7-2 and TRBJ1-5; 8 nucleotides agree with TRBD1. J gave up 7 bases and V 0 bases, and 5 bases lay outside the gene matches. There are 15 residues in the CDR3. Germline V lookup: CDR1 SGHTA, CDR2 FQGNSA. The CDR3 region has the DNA TGTGCCAGCAGCTTAGCGAGCACAGGGGGGCAGCCCCAGCATTTT. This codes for CASSLASTGGQPQHF.

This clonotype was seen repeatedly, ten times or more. The CDR3 loop is CASSPSDRGETQYF. Here the CDR3 DNA reads TGTGCCAGCAGCCCGAGTGACAGGGGTGAGACCCAGTACTTC. The chain recombines TRBV7-8 with TRBJ2-5, with 8 positions matching TRBD1. The length of the CDR3 is 14 residues. Trimming took 5 bases from V and 5 from J; bases not matched to a gene: 7. Germline V gene sequence: CDR1 SGHVS, CDR2 FQNEAQ.

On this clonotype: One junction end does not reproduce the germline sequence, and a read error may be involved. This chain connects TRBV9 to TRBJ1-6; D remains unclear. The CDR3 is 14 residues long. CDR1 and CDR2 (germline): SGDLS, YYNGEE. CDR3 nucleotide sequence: TGTGCCAGCGCGGGGAACTCCTATAGTTCACCCCTCCACTTT. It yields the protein CASAGNSYSSPLHF.

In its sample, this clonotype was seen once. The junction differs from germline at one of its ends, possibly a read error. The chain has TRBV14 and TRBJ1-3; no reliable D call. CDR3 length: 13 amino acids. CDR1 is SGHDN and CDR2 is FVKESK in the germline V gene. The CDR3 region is CASSQVERNTIYF. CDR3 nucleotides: TGTGCCAGCAGTCAAGTCGAGAGAAACACCATATATTTT.

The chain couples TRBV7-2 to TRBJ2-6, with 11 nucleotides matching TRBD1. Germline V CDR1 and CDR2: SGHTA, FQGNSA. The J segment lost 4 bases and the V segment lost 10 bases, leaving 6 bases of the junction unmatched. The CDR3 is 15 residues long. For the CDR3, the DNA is TGTGCCACAGGAGGACAGGGGGCCGGGGCCAACGTCCTGACTTTC. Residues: CATGGQGAGANVLTF. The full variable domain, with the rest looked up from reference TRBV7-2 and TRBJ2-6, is GAGVSQSPSNKVTEKGKDVELRCDPISGHTALYWYRQSLGQGLEFLIYFQGNSAPDKSGLPSDRFSAERTGGSVSTLTIQRTQQEDSAVYLCATGGQGAGANVLTFGAGSRLTVL.

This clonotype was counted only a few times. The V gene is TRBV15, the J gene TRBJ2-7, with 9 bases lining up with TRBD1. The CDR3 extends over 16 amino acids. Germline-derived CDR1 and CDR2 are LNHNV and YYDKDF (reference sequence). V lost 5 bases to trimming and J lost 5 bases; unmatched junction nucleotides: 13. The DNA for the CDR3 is TGTGCCACCAGCGCATATCCGGGACAGGGTCTTGACGAGCAGTACTTC. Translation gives CATSAYPGQGLDEQYF.

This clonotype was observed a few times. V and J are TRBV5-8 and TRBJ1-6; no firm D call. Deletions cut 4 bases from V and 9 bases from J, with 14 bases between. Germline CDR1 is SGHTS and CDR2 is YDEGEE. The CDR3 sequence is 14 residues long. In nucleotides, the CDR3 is TGTGCCAGCAGCGCCGGCGGAATCGGTTCACCCCTCCACTTT. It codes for CASSAGGIGSPLHF.

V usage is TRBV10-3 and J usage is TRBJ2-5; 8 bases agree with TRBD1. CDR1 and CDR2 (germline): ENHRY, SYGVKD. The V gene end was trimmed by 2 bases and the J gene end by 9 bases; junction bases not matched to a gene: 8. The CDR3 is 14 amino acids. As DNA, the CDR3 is TGTGCCATCAGTGAGGGACAGGGAAAACAGCCCCAGTACTTC. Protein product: CAISEGQGKQPQYF.

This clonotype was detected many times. The CDR3: CASSEVLGPHSPLHF. CDR3 nucleotide sequence: TGTGCCAGCAGTGAGGTCCTCGGGCCCCATTCACCCCTCCACTTT. The chain couples TRBV6-1 to TRBJ1-6; D is undetermined. CDR1 MNHNS and CDR2 SASEGT come from the germline V gene. V lost 3 bases and J lost 8, with 14 bases in between. The CDR3 contains 15 residues.

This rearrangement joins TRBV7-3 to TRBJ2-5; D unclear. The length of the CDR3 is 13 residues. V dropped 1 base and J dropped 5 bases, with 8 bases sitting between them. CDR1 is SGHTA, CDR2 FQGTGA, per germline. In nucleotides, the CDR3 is TGTGCCAGCAGCTTAAGCGCATGGGAGACCCAGTACTTC. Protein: CASSLSAWETQYF.